The next 7 T cell receptor beta chains were all read from a single sample in a study of cytomegalovirus exposure and HLA in healthy donors. Produced via immunoSEQ multiplex PCR; TCRdb's table is partial and in-frame only. The table lists about 280,000 clones, roughly 88% of them singletons. What was sequenced was PBMCs. The origin of the receptors is a woman in her late teens or twenties in good health and CMV-seronegative.

The chain couples TRBV6-6 to TRBJ1-3; D unclear. The CDR3 contains 15 residues. Deletions cut 7 bases from V and 0 bases from J, with 13 bases between. Germline-derived CDR1 and CDR2 are MNHNY and SVGAGI (reference sequence). In DNA, the CDR3 is TGTGCCAGCACAGATCGGACTTCCTCTGGAAACACCATATATTTT. It codes for CASTDRTSSGNTIYF.

V gene TRBV2 combines with J gene TRBJ2-3; D perhaps matches TRBD2 (5 bases). The germline V gene encodes CDR1 SNHLY and CDR2 FYNNEI. Trimming took off 7 bases at V and 2 bases at J, with 16 bases between the two ends. The CDR3 is 15 amino acids. CDR3 sequence: CASTRATLVTDTQYF. As DNA, the CDR3 is TGTGCCAGCACGAGGGCCACGTTGGTCACAGATACGCAGTATTTT.

This sequence joins TRBV28 and TRBJ2-7; 8 bases are a match to TRBD1. This CDR3 is 14 amino acids long. V was clipped by 6 bases and J by 0 bases; unmatched bases: 4. The germline V gene encodes CDR1 MDHEN and CDR2 SYDVKM. The CDR3 protein is CASRRTGYSYEQYF. The CDR3 DNA reads as TGTGCCAGCAGGCGGACAGGGTACTCCTACGAGCAGTACTTC. Using reference TRBV28 and TRBJ2-7 for the parts outside the CDR3, the full variable domain is DVKVTQSSRYLVKRTGEKVFLECVQDMDHENMFWYRQDPGLGLRLIYFSYDVKMKEKGDIPEGYSVSREKKERFSLILESASTNQTSMYLCASRRTGYSYEQYFGPGTRLTVT.

The rearrangement joins TRBV5-4 to TRBJ1-3; tentative D call: TRBD1 (6 bases). This CDR3 has 17 amino acids. V lost 3 bases and J 2 bases, leaving 18 bases between the germline ends. Germline V gives CDR1 SGHNT, CDR2 YYREEE (reference sequence). CDR3 coding DNA: TGTGCCAGCAGCTCGGGGGGACAAAGAAAAGCTGGAAACACCATATATTTT. Translated, it gives CASSSGGQRKAGNTIYF. Combining the CDR3 with reference TRBV5-4 and TRBJ1-3 gives the whole variable domain ETGVTQSPTHLIKTRGQQVTLRCSSQSGHNTVSWYQQALGQGPQFIFQYYREEENGRGNFPPRFSGLQFPNYSSELNVNALELDDSALYLCASSSGGQRKAGNTIYFGEGSWLTVV.

The chain couples TRBV2 to TRBJ2-3, with a tentative D call TRBD1 (7 bases). CDR1 is SNHLY and CDR2 is FYNNEI in the germline V gene. This CDR3 contains 15 residues. Trimming took off 7 bases at V and 2 bases at J, with 16 bases between the two ends. In DNA, the CDR3 is TGTGCCAGCACCCAGGGGGACTTCCACACAGATACGCAGTATTTT. Translating it yields CASTQGDFHTDTQYF.

The chain is built from TRBV7-3 and TRBJ2-1, with 11 bases matching TRBD2. V shed 5 bases and J 4 bases; nucleotides not matched to a gene: 4. Germline CDR1 is SGHTA and CDR2 is FQGTGA. The CDR3 contains 15 residues. The CDR3 here is CASSHGTSGYNEQFF. The CDR3, as DNA: TGTGCCAGCAGCCATGGGACTAGCGGATACAATGAGCAGTTCTTC. Combining the CDR3 with reference TRBV7-3 and TRBJ2-1 gives the whole variable domain GAGVSQTPSNKVTEKGKYVELRCDPISGHTALYWYRQSLGQGPEFLIYFQGTGAADDSGLPNDRFFAVRPEGSVSTLKIQRTERGDSAVYLCASSHGTSGYNEQFFGPGTRLTVL.

This chain joins TRBV2 and TRBJ2-1; the match to TRBD2 covers 10 bases. Germline assignment: CDR1 SNHLY and CDR2 FYNNEI. With V trimmed by 7 bases and J by 8 bases, 8 bases remained unmatched. The CDR3 covers 14 residues. This CDR3 reads CASKKGLAGDEQFF. For the CDR3, the DNA is TGTGCCAGCAAAAAAGGGCTAGCGGGAGATGAGCAGTTCTTC.